In this sample, the clone carrying this T cell receptor beta chain turned up a few times. The data were obtained in a study of immune evolution from preneoplasia to lung adenocarcinoma. This table comes from immunoSEQ multiplex PCR, and its TCRdb copy is limited to in-frame clones, with some not included. The data hold about 4,600 clones, with 78% observed a single time. The CDR3 consists of 15 residues. Trimming cost V 0 bases and J 5 bases, with 11 bases left between them. Germline V gives CDR1 WNHNN, CDR2 SYGVQD (reference sequence). The sample consisted of FFPE adjacent normal lung tissue. The TCR originated in a donor of 70 years or more with lung adenocarcinoma. This rearrangement joins TRBV10-1 to TRBJ2-4, with D possibly matching TRBD2 (6 bases). CDR3 protein: CASSESRGPENIQYF. CDR3 in DNA: TGCGCCAGCAGTGAGTCGCGGGGACCAGAAAACATTCAGTACTTC.